A single sample is the source of the 30 T cell receptor beta chains below, sequenced in a study of CD8+ T cells in alopecia areata. It was cDNA, reverse transcribed from extracted RNA, that served as the sequencing template. Produced via immunoSEQ multiplex PCR; TCRdb's table is partial and in-frame only. Listed here are roughly 120,000 clones without any singletons, the top ten holding around 20%. Sequencing input: lesional skin. The receptors stem from a C3H/HeJ mouse with alopecia areata. Mouse strain MHC haplotype: H2-k.

A few counts support this clone. The gene symbols are mouse symbols. Other DNA sequences in the same sample also yield this CDR3. CDR3 loop: CASSALGQDTQYF. Partial CDR3 DNA: TGTGCCAGCAGTGCATTGGGCCAAGAC. The V and J genes are TRBV13-3 and TRBJ2-5, with D unresolved. The read terminates 4 residues ahead of where the CDR3 ends, so the germline J gene completes it. The CDR3 runs to 13 residues. Germline loops: CDR1 NNHDY, CDR2 SYVADS. Trimming removed 3 bases at V and 2 bases at J, with 7 bases between.

This clone was observed many times. Mouse germline and gene names are used. The sequence runs out 4 residues before the end of the CDR3; the remainder is reconstructed from the germline J gene. The chain couples TRBV1 to TRBJ2-7; the D is unclear. The CDR3 sequence is 14 residues long. Deletions cut 2 bases from V and 0 bases from J, with 8 bases between. Germline V lookup: CDR1 NSQYPW, CDR2 LRSPGD (reference sequence). The DNA read from the CDR3 is TGCACCTGCAGTGCACAGCGGAGCTCCTAT. Protein sequence: CTCSAQRSSY. The whole CDR3 sequence is CTCSAQRSSYEQYF.

This clone was observed a handful of times. Genes and germline are mouse. The sequenced fragment ends 4 residues before the CDR3 boundary, so the rest is inferred from the germline J gene. V is TRBV1 and J is TRBJ2-4; a possible D gene is TRBD1 (5 bases). The CDR3 is 17 residues long. V was clipped by 0 bases and J by 2 bases, with 15 bases between them. Germline CDR1 and CDR2: NSQYPW and LRSPGD (reference sequence). CDR3 residues: CTCSADEGSRAQNTLYF. CDR3 DNA (partial): TGCACCTGCAGTGCAGATGAAGGCTCCAGGGCTCAAAAC.

A note on this clone: Each gene name is a mouse one. The read comes to an end 4 residues before the CDR3 does, leaving the germline J gene to fill in the end. The rearrangement links TRBV13-1 to TRBJ2-3, with D perhaps TRBD2 (5 bases). The V gene lost 1 base and the J gene lost 2 bases, with 8 bases spanning the gap. CDR3 length: 14 residues. Germline CDR1 and CDR2: NSHNY and SYGAGN. This chain's CDR3 is CASSDWGTAETLYF. Incomplete CDR3 DNA: TGTGCCAGCAGTGATTGGGGAACTGCAGAA.

This clone was seen a few times. Here the gene names and germline are mouse. The read ends 4 residues before the CDR3 terminus; that terminus is restored from the germline J gene. J is TRBJ1-1 and V is TRBV13-3; 7 nucleotides match TRBD1. J gave up 3 bases and V 4 bases, and 12 bases lay outside the gene matches. The CDR3 is made up of 16 amino acids. Germline CDR1 NNHDY, CDR2 SYVADS. The part of the CDR3 DNA that was read is TGTGCCAGCAGTCCTCCCCGACAGGGAGGGGACACA. Its translation: CASSPPRQGGDT. The full CDR3 protein reads CASSPPRQGGDTEVFF.

This clone showed up just a few times. Mouse gene names and germline throughout. The read terminates 4 residues ahead of where the CDR3 ends, so the germline J gene completes it. The chain employs TRBV19 and TRBJ2-3; 10 positions agree with TRBD1. V lost 1 base to trimming and J lost 0 bases; unmatched junction nucleotides: 2. The CDR3 is 16 amino acids. Germline loops: CDR1 FNHDT, CDR2 SITEND (reference sequence). CDR3 DNA, as far as it was read: TGTGCCAGCAGTATATTGGGACAGGGGAGTGCAGAA. Translation gives CASSILGQGSAE. The CDR3 in full is CASSILGQGSAETLYF.

This clone was recorded many times. The germline and genes are mouse ones. CDR3 DNA, as far as it was read: TGTGCCAGCAGTGAGAGACAGGGTGTGGGTGCAGAA. Protein sequence: CASSERQGVGAE. The complete CDR3 reads CASSERQGVGAETLYF. V usage is TRBV13-3 and J usage is TRBJ2-3; 7 bases line up with TRBD1. Read sequence stops 4 residues before the CDR3 end, and the germline J gene provides the missing end. Germline CDR1 and CDR2: NNHDY and SYVADS. The V gene end was trimmed by 2 bases and the J gene end by 1 base; junction bases not matched to a gene: 7. The CDR3 spans 16 residues.

Comment on this clone: Germline and genes here are mouse. The CDR3 is cut off 4 residues early in the read; its end comes from the germline J gene. Other nucleotide sequences in the sample specify the same CDR3. The V gene is TRBV13-3, the J gene TRBJ2-5, with 10 bases lining up with TRBD2. Losses at the gene ends were 2 bases for V and 2 bases for J; bases not matched to a gene: 5. This CDR3 comprises 16 residues. Germline V gene data show CDR1 as NNHDY and CDR2 as SYVADS. CDR3 loop: CASSERLGGLQDTQYF. CDR3 DNA (partial): TGTGCCAGCAGTGAGAGGCTGGGGGGGCTCCAAGAC.

On this clone: The protein here is the DNA translation, as the TCRdb protein differs from it at residue 13. Gene names are the mouse ones. The read ends 3 residues shy of where the CDR3 ends; the end is completed using the germline J gene. The gene calls are TRBV1 and TRBJ1-6; tentatively, D is TRBD1 (5 bases). TRBJ1-6 is marked as an open reading frame, function uncertain. The germline gives CDR1 NSQYPW, CDR2 LRSPGD (reference sequence). The CDR3 length is 16 residues. Trimming shortened V by 0 bases and J by 5 bases, and 11 bases separated the two germline ends. CDR3 sequence: CTCSADPAGNNSPLYF. The part of the CDR3 DNA that was read is TGCACCTGCAGTGCAGATCCCGCAGGGAATAATTCGCCC.

Regarding this clone: Gene names denote mouse genes. The CDR3 end is not reached by the read, which stops 4 residues before it; the germline J gene fills it in. V usage is TRBV13-3 and J usage is TRBJ2-1, with TRBD2 identical over 11 bases. The CDR3 is 16 amino acids. Per the germline V gene, CDR1 is NNHDY and CDR2 is SYVADS. V was clipped by 5 bases and J by 3 bases; unmatched bases: 7. CDR3 loop: CASSDIGTGGYAEQFF. The DNA read from the CDR3 is TGTGCCAGCAGCGACATCGGGACTGGGGGCTATGCT.

This clone has a count of ten or more. The genes and germline here are from mouse. The read is 4 residues too short to cover the CDR3 end, so that end is filled in from the germline J gene. The V call is TRBV13-3, the J call TRBJ2-1, with D possibly being TRBD1 (5 bases). The CDR3 has 13 residues. Germline-derived CDR1 and CDR2 are NNHDY and SYVADS. The CDR3 region is CASSDAGQAEQFF. The covered CDR3 bases are TGTGCCAGCAGTGATGCAGGGCAAGCT.

Comment on this clone: The genes and germline here are from mouse. Coverage ceases 4 residues before the CDR3 finishes, and the germline J gene fills in the end. V gene TRBV17 combines with J gene TRBJ2-5, with 7 bases fitting TRBD1. This CDR3 spans 14 amino acids. The J segment lost 3 bases and the V segment lost 5 bases, leaving 5 bases of the junction unmatched. Germline loops: CDR1 MNHDT, CDR2 YYDKIL. CDR3 bases read: TGTGCTAGCAGTCTAGGGACAGTTCAAGAC. Translating it yields CASSLGTVQD. The complete CDR3 reads CASSLGTVQDTQYF. The entire variable domain, with the rest obtained from reference TRBV17 and TRBJ2-5, is as follows: DTTVKQNPRYKLARVGKPVNLICSQTMNHDTMYWYQKKPNQAPKLLLFYYDKILNREADTFEKFQSSRPNNSFCSLYIGSAGLEYSAMYLCASSLGTVQDTQYFGPGTRLLVL.

This clone has only a few counts. Mouse gene names and germline throughout. Partial CDR3 DNA: TGCACCTGCAGTGCCCTGACAGGGGGCAACAACGAA. Translating gives CTCSALTGGNNE. The CDR3, in full, reads CTCSALTGGNNERLFF. The V and J genes are TRBV1 and TRBJ1-4, with 10 bases aligning to TRBD1. The DNA ends 4 residues before the CDR3 does, and the rest of the CDR3 is filled in from the germline J gene. Looked up from germline, CDR1 is NSQYPW and CDR2 is LRSPGD (reference sequence). The CDR3 sequence is 16 residues long. J lost 4 bases, V lost 3 bases, and 5 bases had no gene match.

Concerning this clone: Genes and germline are mouse. The read stops 4 residues short of the end of the CDR3; the missing end is completed from the germline J gene. The chain is built from TRBV19 and TRBJ2-4, with D tentatively TRBD1 (5 bases). The CDR3 totals 14 residues. The germline V gene encodes CDR1 FNHDT and CDR2 SITEND (reference sequence). The V end lost 2 bases, the J end lost 3 bases, and 10 bases lay between the germline ends. Incomplete CDR3 DNA: TGTGCCAGCAGTATGAGGGAGGGGCAAAAC. Translation: CASSMREGQN. The complete CDR3 sequence is CASSMREGQNTLYF.

As for this clone: Germline and genes: mouse. The missing CDR3 end, 4 residues past where the read stops, is filled in from the germline J gene. The chain uses TRBV13-2 and TRBJ2-7; tentative D call: TRBD1 (5 bases). CDR1 NNHNN and CDR2 SYGAGS come from the germline V gene (reference sequence). The CDR3 is 14 amino acids. CDR3 residues: CASGDAGRVDEQYF. The DNA read from the CDR3 is TGTGCCAGCGGTGATGCCGGCAGGGTGGAT.

As concerns this clone: Genes and germline are mouse. The read ends 4 residues shy of where the CDR3 ends; the end is completed using the germline J gene. This chain joins TRBV13-1 and TRBJ2-7; tentative D call: TRBD1 (7 bases). CDR1 and CDR2 (germline): NSHNY, SYGAGN. The CDR3 loop spans 12 amino acids. This CDR3 is CASADRGHEQYF. The sequenced CDR3 bases are TGTGCCAGCGCCGATAGGGGGCAT.

This clone was detected many times. All gene names here are mouse names. Read sequence stops 4 residues before the CDR3 end, and the germline J gene provides the missing end. Additional DNA sequences in this sample encode the identical CDR3. V gene TRBV19 combines with J gene TRBJ2-1, with TRBD2 matching over 7 bases. Germline V gives CDR1 FNHDT, CDR2 SITEND (reference sequence). V trimming: 5 bases; J trimming: 1 base; junction bases outside the gene matches: 6. This CDR3 is built from 15 residues. Partial CDR3 DNA: TGTGCCAGCAGCCCCCCGGGGGGGAACTATGCT. Protein: CASSPPGGNYA. The full CDR3 protein is CASSPPGGNYAEQFF.

As regards this clone: All gene names here are mouse names. Read data end 4 residues before the CDR3 end; the end is taken from the germline J gene. J is TRBJ2-7 and V is TRBV13-3; unclear D gene. This CDR3 spans 12 amino acids. The V and J ends lost 5 bases and 3 bases respectively, with 9 bases between them. From germline, CDR1 is NNHDY and CDR2 SYVADS. The covered CDR3 bases are TGTGCCAGCAGCCCCAGGATCTAT. It specifies CASSPRIY. The whole CDR3 sequence is CASSPRIYEQYF.

Comments on this clone: The germline and genes are mouse ones. The CDR3 end falls 4 residues outside the read, so it is completed with the germline J gene. The gene calls are TRBV14 and TRBJ2-2; weak D call: TRBD2 (5 bases). The CDR3 contains 14 residues. Germline assignment: CDR1 SGHDT and CDR2 FRDEAV. V shed 4 bases and J shed 1 base, with 8 bases lying between them. The CDR3 loop reads CASSQLENTGQLYF. Incomplete CDR3 DNA: TGTGCCAGCAGTCAACTGGAAAACACCGGG.

This clone was seen a few times. Here the gene names and germline are mouse. The read terminates 4 residues ahead of where the CDR3 ends, so the germline J gene completes it. The chain couples TRBV1 to TRBJ1-1; D is unresolved. Between the trimmed V and J ends, which lost 4 bases and 1 base, there was a span of 4 bases. The CDR3 covers 12 residues. Germline V lookup: CDR1 NSQYPW, CDR2 LRSPGD (reference sequence). The CDR3 loop reads CTCSDLNTEVFF. Incomplete CDR3 DNA: TGCACCTGCAGTGATTTGAACACA.

About this clone: Genes and germline come from the mouse. Partial CDR3 DNA: TGTGCCTGGAGTCTGGCAGGGGCCTCC. Protein sequence: CAWSLAGAS. The CDR3, in full, reads CAWSLAGASDYTF. V gene TRBV31 combines with J gene TRBJ1-2; a possible D gene is TRBD1 (6 bases). The observed sequence ends 4 residues before the CDR3 terminus, with the missing tail filled in from the germline J gene. CDR3 size: 13 residues. With 0 bases removed from V and 4 bases from J, the gap between germline ends came to 9 bases. CDR1 GKSSPN and CDR2 SITVG come from the germline V gene. The full variable domain, in which reference TRBV31 and TRBJ1-2 provide the parts outside the CDR3, is AQTIHQWPVAEIKAVGSPLSLGCTIKGKSSPNLYWYWQATGGTLQQLFYSITVGQVESVVQLNLSASRPKDDQFILSTEKLLLSHSGFYLCAWSLAGASDYTFGSGTRLLVI.

In the case of this clone: Gene labels here are mouse ones. The CDR3 sequence: CTCSAVATGHYAEQFF. The DNA read from the CDR3 is TGCACCTGCAGTGCAGTGGCGACAGGGCACTATGCT. The chain has TRBV1 and TRBJ2-1; 7 bases are a match to TRBD1. The read is 4 residues too short to cover the CDR3 end, so that end is filled in from the germline J gene. The germline CDR1 and CDR2 sequences are NSQYPW and LRSPGD (reference sequence). The ends lost 1 base at V and 2 bases at J; junction bases unmatched: 5. This CDR3 region has 16 residues.

Comments on this clone: Translating the DNA gives a protein that differs from the TCRdb entry at residue 9; the protein shown here is that DNA translation. Genes here carry mouse names. The sequenced fragment ends 3 residues before the CDR3 boundary, so the rest is inferred from the germline J gene. This chain joins TRBV13-3 and TRBJ1-6, with D possibly being TRBD1 (5 bases). TRBJ1-6 is an ORF, with its function uncertain. CDR3 length equals 12 residues. Trimming shortened V by 7 bases and J by 8 bases, and 10 bases separated the two germline ends. Germline lookup yields CDR1 NNHDY and CDR2 SYVADS. CDR3 loop: CASQGIDSPLYF. The part of the CDR3 DNA that was read is TGTGCCAGCCAGGGAATAGATTCGCCC.

On this clone: The gene names here belong to mouse. Sequencing ends 4 residues short of the CDR3 end; the germline J gene provides the rest. This rearrangement joins TRBV1 to TRBJ2-2, with 11 bases fitting TRBD2. The CDR3 sequence is 16 residues long. Germline CDR1 reads NSQYPW; CDR2 reads LRSPGD (reference sequence). With 6 bases clipped from V and 1 base from J, the junction kept 4 bases outside the gene matches. The sequenced CDR3 bases are TGCACCTGCAGAGACTGGGGGGGAAAAAACACCGGG. Translated: CTCRDWGGKNTG. The complete CDR3 reads CTCRDWGGKNTGQLYF.

This clone was seen a handful of times. Genes and germline are mouse. The read falls 4 residues short of the CDR3 end, and the missing part is taken from the germline J gene. The chain employs TRBV13-3 and TRBJ1-4, with 8 bases fitting TRBD1. Germline CDR1 reads NNHDY; CDR2 reads SYVADS. V was clipped by 3 bases and J by 6 bases; unmatched bases: 4. This CDR3 is built from 14 residues. CDR3 DNA (partial): TGTGCCAGCAGTGTGGACAGGGCGGACGAA. This gives the protein CASSVDRADE. The full CDR3 protein reads CASSVDRADERLFF.

This clone was found a few times. The genes are named according to mouse. The CDR3 end is not reached by the read, which stops 4 residues before it; the germline J gene fills it in. The gene calls are TRBV1 and TRBJ1-2; weak D call: TRBD1 (5 bases). With 4 bases removed from V and 0 bases from J, the gap between germline ends came to 9 bases. Germline CDR1 NSQYPW, CDR2 LRSPGD (reference sequence). CDR3 length: 14 amino acids. This chain's CDR3 is CTCSGTSANSDYTF. The DNA read from the CDR3 is TGCACCTGCAGTGGGACATCTGCAAACTCC.

This clone was observed a few times. Mouse names are used for the genes. The observed sequence ends 4 residues before the CDR3 terminus, with the missing tail filled in from the germline J gene. The rearrangement joins TRBV13-3 to TRBJ2-4; tentative D call: TRBD2 (5 bases). The CDR3 sequence is 13 residues long. Trimming pared 7 bases from V and 0 bases from J, leaving 9 bases between. CDR1 NNHDY and CDR2 SYVADS come from the germline V gene. Here the CDR3 reads CASSWESQNTLYF. The CDR3 bases that were read are TGTGCCAGCTCCTGGGAGAGTCAAAAC.

This clone has ten or more counts. Mouse gene names apply. Read data end 4 residues before the CDR3 end; the end is taken from the germline J gene. The chain recombines TRBV17 with TRBJ1-1; 8 bases match TRBD1. The V gene end was trimmed by 5 bases and the J gene end by 1 base; junction bases not matched to a gene: 3. CDR3 length equals 14 residues. Germline assignment: CDR1 MNHDT and CDR2 YYDKIL. CDR3 DNA, as far as it was read: TGTGCTAGCAGTCCGGGACAGGTAAACACA. Amino acid sequence: CASSPGQVNT. The CDR3 in full is CASSPGQVNTEVFF.

Only a few counts were recorded for this clone. The genes are named according to mouse. Read sequence stops 4 residues before the CDR3 end, and the germline J gene provides the missing end. This chain links TRBV13-3 with TRBJ2-1; 9 bases align to TRBD2. Germline trimming cut 0 bases from V and 5 bases from J; bases unmatched to any gene: 3. Germline lookup yields CDR1 NNHDY and CDR2 SYVADS. The CDR3 is made up of 15 amino acids. CDR3 sequence reads: CASSDVRTGDAEQFF. The sequenced CDR3 bases are TGTGCCAGCAGTGATGTCAGGACTGGGGATGCT.

This clone came up a few times. Gene names are mouse gene names. Incomplete CDR3 DNA: TGTGCCAGCAGTGAGCCCCTGGGGGCGAACTATGCT. Translated, it gives CASSEPLGANYA. The whole CDR3 region reads CASSEPLGANYAEQFF. The V gene is TRBV13-3, the J gene TRBJ2-1; the D gene is possibly TRBD2 (7 bases). The sequence runs out 4 residues before the end of the CDR3; the remainder is reconstructed from the germline J gene. Germline V CDR1 and CDR2: NNHDY, SYVADS. The CDR3 consists of 16 residues. Trimming left V 2 bases short and J 1 base short, with 13 bases between.